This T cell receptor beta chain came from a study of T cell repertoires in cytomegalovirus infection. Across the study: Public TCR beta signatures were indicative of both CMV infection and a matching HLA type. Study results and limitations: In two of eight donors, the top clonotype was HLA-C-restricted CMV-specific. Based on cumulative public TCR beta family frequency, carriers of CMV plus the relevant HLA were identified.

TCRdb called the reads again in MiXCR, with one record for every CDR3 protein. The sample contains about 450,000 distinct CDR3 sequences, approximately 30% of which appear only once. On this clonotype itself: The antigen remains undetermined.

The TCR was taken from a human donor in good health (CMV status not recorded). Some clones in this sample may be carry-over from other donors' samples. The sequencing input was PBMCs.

The CDR3 bases are TGTGCCAGCAGCAACGCCAGGGAATCTGGGGCCAACGTCCTGACTTTC. It encodes CASSNARESGANVLTF. The chain joins TRBV5-6 to TRBJ2-6; tentative D call: TRBD1 (5 bases). Germline V CDR1 and CDR2: SGHDT, YYEEEE. The V gene lost 4 bases and the J gene lost 1 base, with 12 bases spanning the gap. The CDR3 sequence is 16 residues long.